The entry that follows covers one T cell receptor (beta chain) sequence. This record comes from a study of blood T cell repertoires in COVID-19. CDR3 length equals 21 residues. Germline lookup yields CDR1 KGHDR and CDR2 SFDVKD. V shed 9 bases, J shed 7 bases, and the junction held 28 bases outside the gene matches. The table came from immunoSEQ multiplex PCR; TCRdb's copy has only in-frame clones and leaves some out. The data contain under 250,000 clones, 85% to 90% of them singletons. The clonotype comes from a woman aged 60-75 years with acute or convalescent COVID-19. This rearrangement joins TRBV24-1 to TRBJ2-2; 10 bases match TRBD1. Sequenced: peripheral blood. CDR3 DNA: TGTGCCACCTTGAAGAACGCTCACGATCGACAGGGGGCGCGGTATAACGGGGAGCTGTTTTTT. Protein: CATLKNAHDRQGARYNGELFF.